Following are 31 T cell receptor beta chains from one sample sequenced in a study of circulating and synovial CD4+ cells in juvenile arthritis. Sequenced by immunoSEQ multiplex PCR; TCRdb stores in-frame clones only, minus some. Found here are over 30,000 clones, around 95% of them singletons; the top ten hold around 0.66%. Sequencing was performed on CD4+ T cells from blood. Receptors were obtained from a human donor with juvenile idiopathic arthritis.

V and J are TRBV6-1 and TRBJ1-1; a weak D match, TRBD1 (5 bases). CDR3 length: 16 residues. Germline-derived CDR1 and CDR2 are MNHNS and SASEGT. The V gene lost 3 bases and the J gene lost 4 bases, with 18 bases spanning the gap. CDR3 sequence reads: CASSEGRGTRATEAFF. The CDR3 DNA follows: TGTGCCAGCAGTGAGGGGAGGGGCACCAGGGCCACTGAAGCTTTCTTT.

The chain carries TRBV7-2 and TRBJ2-3, with D possibly matching TRBD2 (7 bases). Between the trimmed V and J ends, which lost 1 base and 3 bases, there was a span of 17 bases. CDR1 is SGHTA, CDR2 FQGNSA, per germline. The CDR3 extends over 17 amino acids. The CDR3 DNA follows: TGTGCCAGCAGCTTAGATAGGAGGGGGGGCGTTACAGATACGCAGTATTTT. Translation: CASSLDRRGGVTDTQYF. Variable domain in full (rest from reference TRBV7-2 and TRBJ2-3): GAGVSQSPSNKVTEKGKDVELRCDPISGHTALYWYRQSLGQGLEFLIYFQGNSAPDKSGLPSDRFSAERTGGSVSTLTIQRTQQEDSAVYLCASSLDRRGGVTDTQYFGPGTRLTVL.

The chain couples TRBV5-1 to TRBJ1-6; 8 bases match TRBD1. The CDR3 totals 15 residues. Germline CDR1 reads SGHRS; CDR2 reads YFSETQ. The V segment lost 2 bases and the J segment 10 bases; nucleotides outside the gene matches: 8. CDR3 region: CASSFETGERSPLHF. CDR3 in DNA: TGCGCCAGCAGCTTTGAGACAGGGGAACGCTCACCCCTCCACTTT. The full variable domain, completed using reference TRBV5-1 and TRBJ1-6, is KAGVTQTPRYLIKTRGQQVTLSCSPISGHRSVSWYQQTPGQGLQFLFEYFSETQRNKGNFPGRFSGRQFSNSRSEMNVSTLELGDSALYLCASSFETGERSPLHFGNGTRLTVT.

The V call is TRBV7-3, the J call TRBJ2-7; 8 bases fit TRBD1. Germline CDR1 and CDR2: SGHTA and FQGTGA. The CDR3 is 15 residues long. Trimming at V came to 1 base and at J to 4 bases, leaving 6 bases not matched to a gene. The CDR3 loop reads CASSLSRGPGYEQYF. The CDR3 region has the DNA TGTGCCAGCAGCTTAAGCAGGGGGCCAGGGTACGAGCAGTACTTC.

CDR3 DNA sequence: TGTGCCAGCAGCTTAGTGGGTAGCGGGGGCCTTACTCACTACTACGAGCAGTACTTC. This encodes CASSLVGSGGLTHYYEQYF. The J gene is TRBJ2-7, the V gene TRBV7-8; 9 nucleotides line up with TRBD2. The CDR3 contains 19 residues. CDR1 and CDR2 (germline): SGHVS, FQNEAQ. The junction had 16 bases not matched to a gene; V was cut back by 1 base and J by 3 bases.

Written as DNA, the CDR3 is TGTGCCAGCAGCCACCGGGACAGTAACACCGGGGAGCTGTTTTTT. Translation gives CASSHRDSNTGELFF. The rearrangement joins TRBV7-8 to TRBJ2-2; 7 nucleotides agree with TRBD1. There are 15 residues in the CDR3. Germline assignment: CDR1 SGHVS and CDR2 FQNEAQ. Germline trimming cut 5 bases from V and 2 bases from J; bases unmatched to any gene: 5.

This chain links TRBV9 with TRBJ2-5; tentative D call: TRBD1 (5 bases). Germline V lookup: CDR1 SGDLS, CDR2 YYNGEE. The CDR3 is 15 residues long. The ends were cut back, 4 bases at V and 1 base at J, with 14 bases in the middle. The CDR3 DNA is TGTGCCAGCAGCCCTCGACAGAGCCCCCAAGAGACCCAGTACTTC. Encoded protein: CASSPRQSPQETQYF. The full variable domain, completed using reference TRBV9 and TRBJ2-5, is DSGVTQTPKHLITATGQRVTLRCSPRSGDLSVYWYQQSLDQGLQFLIQYYNGEERAKGNILERFSAQQFPDLHSELNLSSLELGDSALYFCASSPRQSPQETQYFGPGTRLLVL.

A single count supports this clone. The CDR3 nucleotides read TGTGCCATCAGTGAGTACCAGGGACAGGGGTACGAGCAGTACTTC. Translating it yields CAISEYQGQGYEQYF. The chain recombines TRBV10-3 with TRBJ2-7; 10 bases fit TRBD1. The junction had 4 bases not matched to a gene; V was cut back by 1 base and J by 4 bases. Germline loops: CDR1 ENHRY, CDR2 SYGVKD. CDR3 length: 15 residues.

This clone showed up just once. This specimen includes other DNA sequences encoding the same CDR3. This chain connects TRBV4-3 to TRBJ1-6, with 8 bases aligning to TRBD1. The V segment lost 0 bases and the J segment 7 bases; nucleotides outside the gene matches: 14. Germline V CDR1 and CDR2: LGHNA, YSLEER. CDR3 size: 19 residues. DNA of the CDR3: TGCGCCAGCAGCCAAGATCCCCCCAGGGGGCTAGACCGGAATTCACCCCTCCACTTT. Translating it yields CASSQDPPRGLDRNSPLHF.

The rearrangement links TRBV10-3 to TRBJ2-1; 7 nucleotides agree with TRBD1. The CDR3 length is 15 residues. CDR1 and CDR2 from the germline V gene are ENHRY and SYGVKD. V lost 7 bases to trimming and J lost 7 bases; unmatched junction nucleotides: 13. CDR3 sequence: CAITDPGQLGNEQFF. CDR3 DNA: TGTGCCATCACCGACCCGGGACAGCTGGGAAATGAGCAGTTCTTC.

The chain recombines TRBV10-3 with TRBJ1-1; D is unclear. The CDR3 has 13 residues. Germline V gene lookup returns CDR1 ENHRY and CDR2 SYGVKD. V was cut by 4 bases and J by 4 bases, with 10 bases left in between. The CDR3 protein is CAISGTPGTEAFF. The CDR3 nucleotides read TGTGCCATCAGTGGTACCCCAGGCACTGAAGCTTTCTTT.

The gene calls are TRBV5-6 and TRBJ2-1; D may be TRBD1 (5 bases). From germline, CDR1 is SGHDT and CDR2 YYEEEE. The V and J ends lost 2 bases and 8 bases respectively, with 14 bases between them. This CDR3 is built from 14 residues. CDR3 DNA sequence: TGTGCCAGCAGCTTTGGGGCAGAGATAGATGAGCAGTTCTTC. Translating gives CASSFGAEIDEQFF.

The rearrangement joins TRBV29-1 to TRBJ1-2; D is uncertain. Germline CDR1 reads SQVTM; CDR2 reads ANQGSEA. V dropped 1 base and J dropped 4 bases, with 13 bases sitting between them. The CDR3 is 14 residues long. The CDR3 nucleotides read TGCAGCGTTGAAGGCCAGTTACCCAGCTATGGCTACACCTTC. It yields the protein CSVEGQLPSYGYTF.

This rearrangement joins TRBV9 to TRBJ1-2, with D possibly TRBD1 on 5 matching bases. Germline V gene sequence: CDR1 SGDLS, CDR2 YYNGEE. Deletions cut 0 bases from V and 2 bases from J, with 11 bases between. The CDR3 has 15 residues. CDR3 sequence (DNA): TGTGCCAGCAGCGTAGGGGGCAGGCAGAACTATGGCTACACCTTC. This gives the protein CASSVGGRQNYGYTF. The variable domain in full, with the rest retrieved from reference TRBV9 and TRBJ1-2, is DSGVTQTPKHLITATGQRVTLRCSPRSGDLSVYWYQQSLDQGLQFLIQYYNGEERAKGNILERFSAQQFPDLHSELNLSSLELGDSALYFCASSVGGRQNYGYTFGSGTRLTVV.

This chain links TRBV18 with TRBJ2-7; D gene ambiguous. Between the trimmed V and J ends, which lost 6 bases and 7 bases, there was a span of 16 bases. Germline CDR1 reads KGHSH; CDR2 reads LQKENI. This CDR3 region has 13 residues. The CDR3 loop is CASSPTPGKEQYF. The CDR3 DNA reads TGTGCCAGCTCCCCTACCCCCGGTAAAGAGCAGTACTTC.

This chain uses TRBV11-3 with TRBJ1-1; D is unresolved. The V gene's germline CDR1 is SGHNT and CDR2 YENEEA. The V end lost 5 bases, the J end lost 5 bases, and 15 bases lay between the germline ends. The CDR3 has 14 amino acids. DNA of the CDR3: TGTGCCAGCAGCCTACGGGAGGGCGGGACTGAAGCTTTCTTT. Its translation is CASSLREGGTEAFF. Based on the CDR3 plus reference TRBV11-3 and TRBJ1-1, the full variable domain is EAGVVQSPRYKIIEKKQPVAFWCNPISGHNTLYWYLQNLGQGPELLIRYENEEAVDDSQLPKDRFSAERLKGVDSTLKIQPAELGDSAVYLCASSLREGGTEAFFGQGTRLTVV.

The J gene is TRBJ1-2, the V gene TRBV18, with 8 bases matching TRBD1. CDR3 size: 14 residues. J was trimmed by 2 bases and V by 3 bases; bases with no gene match: 2. Germline CDR1 KGHSH, CDR2 LQKENI. CDR3 amino acids: CASSPDRDNYGYTF. CDR3 DNA sequence: TGTGCCAGCTCACCGGACAGGGACAACTATGGCTACACCTTC.

J is TRBJ2-3 and V is TRBV5-1; the D gene is possibly TRBD1 (6 bases). V was pared by 5 bases and J by 2 bases, with 24 bases between. The V gene's germline CDR1 is SGHRS and CDR2 YFSETQ. The CDR3 has 18 residues. The DNA for the CDR3 is TGCGCCAGCAGGATCGGATCCACAGGGCTGGTTATCACAGATACGCAGTATTTT. Its translation is CASRIGSTGLVITDTQYF.

The CDR3 DNA reads as TGTGCCAGCAGCTTATTATCCGGGAGCGGAAACACCATATATTTT. The encoded protein is CASSLLSGSGNTIYF. The V and J genes are TRBV7-6 and TRBJ1-3; unclear D gene. The CDR3 spans 15 residues. V was shortened by 2 bases and J by 4 bases, with 12 bases between the two germline ends. Germline loops: CDR1 SGHVS, CDR2 FNYEAQ.

V is TRBV7-9 and J is TRBJ2-7, with 9 nucleotides matching TRBD1. After removal of 7 bases from V and 4 bases from J, the junction contained 5 bases not matched to a gene. The germline V gene has CDR1 SEHNR and CDR2 FQNEAQ (reference sequence). The CDR3 has 13 residues. CDR3: CASTTGGVYEQYF. CDR3 DNA: TGTGCCAGCACCACAGGGGGCGTATACGAGCAGTACTTC.

CDR3 in amino acids: CASSKGRTRDTGELFF. Written as DNA, the CDR3 is TGTGCCAGCAGCAAGGGGCGGACTAGAGACACCGGGGAGCTGTTTTTT. The chain recombines TRBV7-2 with TRBJ2-2, with 7 bases lining up with TRBD2. There are 16 residues in the CDR3. V lost 5 bases, J lost 3 bases, and 9 bases stayed unmatched. Germline V gene data show CDR1 as SGHTA and CDR2 as FQGNSA.

The chain has TRBV25-1 and TRBJ2-7, with D maybe TRBD1 (6 bases). This CDR3 has 15 amino acids. V was shortened by 8 bases and J by 6 bases, with 23 bases between the two germline ends. Germline CDR1 reads MGHDK; CDR2 reads SYGVNS. The CDR3 reads CASPSCTGSRSEQYF. The CDR3 DNA is TGTGCCAGCCCGAGTTGTACAGGGAGTAGAAGCGAGCAGTACTTC.

This clone was observed a few times. The CDR3 region is CASSLLSYEQYF. The DNA of the CDR3 is TGTGCCAGCTCACTCCTATCCTACGAGCAGTACTTC. The J gene is TRBJ2-7, the V gene TRBV18; D is unresolved. This CDR3 is 12 amino acids long. The V and J ends lost 4 bases and 1 base respectively, with 5 bases between them. Germline V gene data show CDR1 as KGHSH and CDR2 as LQKENI.

The V gene is TRBV5-6, the J gene TRBJ2-7, with TRBD1 matching over 11 bases. CDR1 and CDR2 from the germline V gene are SGHDT and YYEEEE. The V gene end was trimmed by 4 bases and the J gene end by 4 bases; junction bases not matched to a gene: 7. The CDR3 extends over 15 amino acids. CDR3 sequence (DNA): TGTGCCAGCAGCCTGGGGGGACAGGGGGGATACGAGCAGTACTTC. Its protein product is CASSLGGQGGYEQYF.

This chain joins TRBV6-6 and TRBJ1-2, with 9 bases aligning to TRBD1. Germline lookup yields CDR1 MNHNY and CDR2 SVGAGI (reference sequence). The CDR3 totals 16 residues. The V and J ends lost 7 bases and 5 bases, in that order; junction bases with no gene match: 14. DNA of the CDR3: TGTGCCAGCACCATCCCGGGACAGGGAAGGGGTTATGGCTACACCTTC. It yields the protein CASTIPGQGRGYGYTF.

V usage is TRBV7-2 and J usage is TRBJ1-1, with unresolved D. From germline, CDR1 is SGHTA and CDR2 FQGNSA. With 0 bases removed from V and 4 bases from J, the gap between germline ends came to 9 bases. This CDR3 is built from 14 residues. CDR3 bases: TGTGCCAGCAGCTTAGCGCGGGCCGCCACTGAAGCTTTCTTT. Translation gives CASSLARAATEAFF.

The chain carries TRBV9 and TRBJ2-5, with D tentatively TRBD1 (5 bases). The CDR3 length is 14 residues. Trimming left V 5 bases short and J 5 bases short, with 16 bases between. CDR1 and CDR2 from the germline V gene are SGDLS and YYNGEE. The CDR3 here is CASSAQGQTETQYF. The CDR3 DNA follows: TGTGCCAGCAGTGCCCAGGGCCAAACGGAGACCCAGTACTTC.

This clone was seen a single time. Other DNA sequences of this sample code for an identical CDR3. The V gene is TRBV7-9, the J gene TRBJ1-6; no clear D. Trimming took 2 bases from V and 13 from J, leaving 15 bases between them. The germline V gene has CDR1 SEHNR and CDR2 FQNEAQ (reference sequence). This CDR3 is built from 14 residues. The CDR3 spells CASSLISTESPLHF. The CDR3 coding sequence is TGTGCCAGCAGCTTAATCTCCACAGAATCCCCCCTCCACTTT.

This clone was seen just once. The rearrangement links TRBV5-1 to TRBJ1-5; D remains ambiguous. Germline-derived CDR1 and CDR2 are SGHRS and YFSETQ. The germline V and J ends were trimmed by 1 base and 5 bases, with 7 bases remaining between them. This CDR3 contains 13 residues. CDR3 region: CASSLSRDQPQHF. The CDR3 DNA reads TGCGCCAGCAGCTTGTCCCGGGATCAGCCCCAGCATTTT.

V usage is TRBV7-2 and J usage is TRBJ2-7; 7 bases fit TRBD1. Germline CDR1 and CDR2: SGHTA and FQGNSA. The trim removed 4 bases at V and 4 bases at J, leaving 10 bases unmatched. CDR3 length equals 15 residues. The CDR3 here is CASSSPPTGVYEQYF. CDR3 bases: TGTGCCAGCAGCTCCCCCCCTACAGGGGTGTACGAGCAGTACTTC.

The V call is TRBV14, the J call TRBJ1-3, with D tentatively TRBD1 (5 bases). The CDR3 has 16 residues. Between the trimmed V and J ends, which lost 4 bases and 1 base, there was a span of 14 bases. Germline V gene lookup returns CDR1 SGHDN and CDR2 FVKESK. The CDR3 DNA follows: TGTGCCAGCAGCCCCCAGGGTTCGAGGTCTGGAAACACCATATATTTT. Translation gives CASSPQGSRSGNTIYF. The full variable domain, with the rest looked up from reference TRBV14 and TRBJ1-3, is EAGVTQFPSHSVIEKGQTVTLRCDPISGHDNLYWYRRVMGKEIKFLLHFVKESKQDESGMPNNRFLAERTGGTYSTLKVQPAELEDSGVYFCASSPQGSRSGNTIYFGEGSWLTVV.